A selection of T cell receptor beta chains follows, all from one sample in a study of PD-1 blockade in classical Hodgkin lymphoma. Some clones are missing from TCRdb's copy, which holds only in-frame ones; the method was immunoSEQ multiplex PCR. The data hold tens of thousands of clones, with around 90% observed a single time. The sample in question was peripheral blood mononuclear cells (PBMCs), obtained before the fourth cycle of nivolumab. The source is a human donor with classical Hodgkin lymphoma. Each CDR3 is given with its conserved first and last residue. A D gene is named only where the DNA matches it firmly. Some rows have no size entry. The others give once, few or many, or a class for an expanded clone.

j_gene: TRBJ1-2
d_gene: .
abundance: .
v_gene: TRBV5-1
CDR3aa: CASSLGDGLDRGYTF
CDR3nt: TGCGCCAGCAGCTTGGGGGACGGTTTGGATCGAGGCTACACCTTC

j_gene: TRBJ2-1
d_gene: .
abundance: .
v_gene: TRBV29-1
CDR3aa: CSVEHPYNEQFF
CDR3nt: TGCAGCGTTGAACACCCCTACAATGAGCAGTTCTTC

j_gene: TRBJ2-1
d_gene: TRBD1
abundance: .
v_gene: TRBV5-4
CDR3aa: CASSRRTGGYNEQFF
CDR3nt: TGTGCCAGCAGTCGTAGGACAGGGGGCTACAATGAGCAGTTCTTC

j_gene: TRBJ2-5
d_gene: .
abundance: .
v_gene: TRBV11-3
CDR3aa: CASSLGAEETQYF
CDR3nt: TGTGCCAGCAGCTTAGGGGCGGAAGAGACCCAGTACTTC

j_gene: TRBJ2-1
d_gene: TRBD2
abundance: .
v_gene: TRBV13
CDR3aa: CASSLVKVLAGVCEQFF
CDR3nt: TGTGCCAGCAGCTTAGTTAAGGTCCTAGCGGGGGTTTGCGAGCAGTTCTTC

j_gene: TRBJ1-5
d_gene: .
abundance: .
v_gene: TRBV18
CDR3aa: CASSPTEYSNQPQHF
CDR3nt: TGTGCCAGCTCACCAACGGAATATAGCAATCAGCCCCAGCATTTT

j_gene: TRBJ2-1
d_gene: .
abundance: .
v_gene: TRBV18
CDR3aa: CASSTSGAYNEQFF
CDR3nt: TGTGCCAGCTCAACTTCAGGGGCCTACAATGAGCAGTTCTTC

j_gene: TRBJ2-5
d_gene: .
abundance: .
v_gene: TRBV28
CDR3aa: CASSSVTGPQETQYF
CDR3nt: TGTGCCAGCAGTTCGGTTACGGGACCTCAAGAGACCCAGTACTTC

j_gene: TRBJ2-5
d_gene: TRBD1
abundance: once
v_gene: TRBV10-3
CDR3aa: CAISESGGQGETQYF
CDR3nt: TGTGCCATCAGTGAGTCGGGCGGACAGGGGGAGACCCAGTACTTC

j_gene: TRBJ2-1
d_gene: .
abundance: .
v_gene: TRBV7-9
CDR3aa: CASSFPTLNNEQFF
CDR3nt: TGTGCCAGCAGCTTCCCCACCCTAAACAATGAGCAGTTCTTC

j_gene: TRBJ2-7
d_gene: .
abundance: .
v_gene: TRBV6-5
CDR3aa: CASSYSILGAYEQYF
CDR3nt: TGTGCCAGCAGTTACTCGATCTTGGGAGCCTACGAGCAGTACTTC

j_gene: TRBJ2-1
d_gene: .
abundance: .
v_gene: TRBV5-1
CDR3aa: CASSVYNEQFF
CDR3nt: TGCGCCAGCAGCGTTTACAATGAGCAGTTCTTC

j_gene: TRBJ1-1
d_gene: .
abundance: once
v_gene: TRBV11-2
CDR3aa: CASSPNLQNTEAFF
CDR3nt: TGTGCCAGCAGCCCCAATCTGCAAAACACTGAAGCTTTCTTT

j_gene: TRBJ1-4
d_gene: .
abundance: .
v_gene: TRBV5-6
CDR3aa: CASSFSSRREKLFF
CDR3nt: TGTGCCAGCAGCTTTAGCAGTCGAAGGGAAAAACTGTTTTTT

j_gene: TRBJ2-1
d_gene: .
abundance: .
v_gene: TRBV19
CDR3aa: CASSRRVSYEQFF
CDR3nt: TGTGCCAGTAGTCGGAGGGTTTCGTATGAGCAGTTCTTC

j_gene: TRBJ2-4
d_gene: TRBD2
abundance: .
v_gene: TRBV23-1
CDR3aa: CASSQGLGDIQYF
CDR3nt: TGCGCCAGCAGTCAGGGACTAGGCGACATTCAGTACTTC

j_gene: TRBJ1-2
d_gene: TRBD1
abundance: .
v_gene: TRBV7-8
CDR3aa: CASSPGTGRGGYTF
CDR3nt: TGTGCCAGCAGCCCGGGGACAGGGCGTGGAGGCTACACCTTC

j_gene: TRBJ2-5
d_gene: .
abundance: .
v_gene: TRBV5-1
CDR3aa: CASSLWETQYF
CDR3nt: TGCGCCAGCAGCTTGTGGGAGACCCAGTACTTC

j_gene: TRBJ2-3
d_gene: .
abundance: .
v_gene: TRBV11-2
CDR3aa: CASSRGLIPDTQYF
CDR3nt: TGTGCCAGCAGCCGCGGACTAATCCCAGATACGCAGTATTTT

j_gene: TRBJ2-1
d_gene: .
abundance: .
v_gene: TRBV10-2
CDR3aa: CASSEYQGFNEQFF
CDR3nt: TGCGCCAGCAGTGAATACCAGGGTTTCAATGAGCAGTTCTTC

j_gene: TRBJ1-1
d_gene: .
abundance: .
v_gene: TRBV29-1
CDR3aa: CSAVRDTRKNTEAFF
CDR3nt: TGCAGCGCCGTAAGGGACACACGAAAGAACACTGAAGCTTTCTTT

j_gene: TRBJ2-5
d_gene: .
abundance: .
v_gene: TRBV28
CDR3aa: CASSGDSLVPQETQYF
CDR3nt: TGTGCCAGTTCAGGGGACTCCCTTGTCCCACAAGAGACCCAGTACTTC

j_gene: TRBJ2-2
d_gene: .
abundance: .
v_gene: TRBV28
CDR3aa: CASSTPGELFF
CDR3nt: TGTGCCAGCAGTACCCCCGGGGAGCTGTTTTTT

j_gene: TRBJ2-1
d_gene: .
abundance: .
v_gene: TRBV6-5
CDR3aa: CASRRSSYNEQFF
CDR3nt: TGTGCCAGCAGGCGTTCTTCGTACAATGAGCAGTTCTTC

j_gene: TRBJ2-5
d_gene: TRBD1
abundance: once
v_gene: TRBV27
CDR3aa: CASRSNYPGQGDGRETQYF
CDR3nt: TGTGCCAGCAGATCAAACTACCCGGGACAGGGGGATGGAAGAGAGACCCAGTACTTC

j_gene: TRBJ1-4
d_gene: .
abundance: few
v_gene: TRBV5-1
CDR3aa: CASSKNGINEKLFF
CDR3nt: TGCGCCAGCTCAAAGAACGGGATAAATGAAAAACTGTTTTTT

j_gene: TRBJ2-1
d_gene: .
abundance: .
v_gene: TRBV7-3
CDR3aa: CASSLSISPSSYNEQFF
CDR3nt: TGTGCCAGCAGCTTATCAATTAGCCCGAGCTCCTACAATGAGCAGTTCTTC

j_gene: TRBJ1-1
d_gene: .
abundance: .
v_gene: TRBV4-1
CDR3aa: CASSQDYSSEAFF
CDR3nt: TGCGCCAGCAGCCAAGATTATAGCAGTGAAGCTTTCTTT

j_gene: TRBJ2-7
d_gene: .
abundance: .
v_gene: TRBV9
CDR3aa: CASSHRAGDYEQYF
CDR3nt: TGTGCCAGCAGCCACCGCGCTGGGGACTACGAGCAGTACTTC